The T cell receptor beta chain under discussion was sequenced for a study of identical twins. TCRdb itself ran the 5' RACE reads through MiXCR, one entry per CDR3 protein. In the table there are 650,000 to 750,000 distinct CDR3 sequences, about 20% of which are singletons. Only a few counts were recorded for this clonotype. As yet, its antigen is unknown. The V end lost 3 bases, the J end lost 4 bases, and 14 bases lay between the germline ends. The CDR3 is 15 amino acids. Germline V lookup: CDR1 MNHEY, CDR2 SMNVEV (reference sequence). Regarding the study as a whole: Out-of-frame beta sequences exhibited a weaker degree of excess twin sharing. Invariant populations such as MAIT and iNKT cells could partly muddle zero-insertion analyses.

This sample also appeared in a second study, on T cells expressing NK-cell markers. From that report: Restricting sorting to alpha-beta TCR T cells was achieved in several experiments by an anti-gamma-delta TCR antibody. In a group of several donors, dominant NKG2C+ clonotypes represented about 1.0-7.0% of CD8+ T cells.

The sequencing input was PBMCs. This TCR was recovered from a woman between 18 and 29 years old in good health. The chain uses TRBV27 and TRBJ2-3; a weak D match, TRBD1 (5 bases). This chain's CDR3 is CASSLFRDSPDTQYF. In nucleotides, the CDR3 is TGTGCCAGCAGTTTGTTCAGGGATAGTCCAGATACGCAGTATTTT.